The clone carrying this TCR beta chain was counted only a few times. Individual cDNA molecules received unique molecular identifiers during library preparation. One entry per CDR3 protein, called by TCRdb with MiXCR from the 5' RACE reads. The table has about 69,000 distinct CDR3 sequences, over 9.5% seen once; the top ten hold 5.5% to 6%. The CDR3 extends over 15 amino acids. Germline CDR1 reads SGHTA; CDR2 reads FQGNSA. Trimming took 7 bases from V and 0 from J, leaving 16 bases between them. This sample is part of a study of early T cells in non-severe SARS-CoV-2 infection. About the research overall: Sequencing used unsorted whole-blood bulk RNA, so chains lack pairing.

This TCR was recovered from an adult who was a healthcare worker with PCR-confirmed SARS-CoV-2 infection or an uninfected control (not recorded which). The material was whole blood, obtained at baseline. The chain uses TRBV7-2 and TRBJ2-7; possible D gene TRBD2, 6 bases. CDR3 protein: CASKAAGLPSYEQYF. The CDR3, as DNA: TGTGCCAGCAAAGCCGCGGGGCTGCCCTCCTACGAGCAGTACTTC.